This TCR beta chain was profiled in a study of blood T cell dynamics during melanoma immunotherapy. For the study at large: First-line therapy was either pembrolizumab or nivolumab with ipilimumab for metastatic melanoma. Overall study findings and caveats: The study could not tell melanoma-specific clones from general immune activation.

A note on this clone: As yet, its antigen is unknown.

Using immunoSEQ multiplex PCR, the repertoire was profiled, and TCRdb retains in-frame clones only, with some absent. The table shows roughly 5,000 clones, with around 88% occurring only once. Germline CDR1 and CDR2: LNHNV and YYDKDF (reference sequence). CDR3 length: 17 amino acids. J was trimmed by 0 bases and V by 2 bases; bases with no gene match: 4. Sample time point: pre-treatment baseline. Blood was drawn before treatment and at week 3 after checkpoint blockade. At 12 weeks after first infusion, RECIST 1.1 defined response for most patients. This clonotype originated in a human donor with melanoma. The sequencing used blood, collected from a patient treated with checkpoint blockade. The V and J genes are TRBV15 and TRBJ1-1; 12 bases line up with TRBD1. The CDR3 loop reads CATSRTGTGGLNTEAFF. In DNA, the CDR3 is TGTGCCACCAGCAGAACCGGGACAGGGGGCCTGAACACTGAAGCTTTCTTT.